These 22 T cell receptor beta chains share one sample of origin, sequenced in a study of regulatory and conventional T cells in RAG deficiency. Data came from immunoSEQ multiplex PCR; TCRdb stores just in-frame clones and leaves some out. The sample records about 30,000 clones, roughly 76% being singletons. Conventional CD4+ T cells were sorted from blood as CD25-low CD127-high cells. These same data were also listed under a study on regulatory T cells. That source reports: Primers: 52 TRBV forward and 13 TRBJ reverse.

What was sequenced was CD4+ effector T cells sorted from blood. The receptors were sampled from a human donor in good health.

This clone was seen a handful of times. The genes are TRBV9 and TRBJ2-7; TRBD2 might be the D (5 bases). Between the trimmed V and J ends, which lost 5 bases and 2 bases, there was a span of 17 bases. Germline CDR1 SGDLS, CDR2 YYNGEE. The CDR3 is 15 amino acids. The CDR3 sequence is CASSRAETTTYEQYF. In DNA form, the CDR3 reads TGTGCCAGCAGTAGGGCCGAGACTACCACCTACGAGCAGTACTTC.

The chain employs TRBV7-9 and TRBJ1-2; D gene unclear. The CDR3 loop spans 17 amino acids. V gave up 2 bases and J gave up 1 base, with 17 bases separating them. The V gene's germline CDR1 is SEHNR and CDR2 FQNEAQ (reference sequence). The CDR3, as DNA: TGTGCCAGCAGCTTAAGCTCCATCCCCCGGATTAACTATGGCTACACCTTC. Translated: CASSLSSIPRINYGYTF.

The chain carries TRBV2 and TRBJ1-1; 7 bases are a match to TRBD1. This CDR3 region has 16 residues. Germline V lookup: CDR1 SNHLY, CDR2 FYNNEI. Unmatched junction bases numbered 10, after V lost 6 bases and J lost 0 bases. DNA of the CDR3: TGTGCCAGCAGCACATGGGACAGCTACATGAACACTGAAGCTTTCTTT. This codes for CASSTWDSYMNTEAFF.

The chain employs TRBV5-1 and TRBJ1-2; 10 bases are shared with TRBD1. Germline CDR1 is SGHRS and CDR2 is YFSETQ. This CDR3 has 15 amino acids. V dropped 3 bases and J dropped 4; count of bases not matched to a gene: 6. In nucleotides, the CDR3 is TGCGCCAGCAGCTGGGGGACAGGGGAGGTCTATGGCTACACCTTC. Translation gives CASSWGTGEVYGYTF.

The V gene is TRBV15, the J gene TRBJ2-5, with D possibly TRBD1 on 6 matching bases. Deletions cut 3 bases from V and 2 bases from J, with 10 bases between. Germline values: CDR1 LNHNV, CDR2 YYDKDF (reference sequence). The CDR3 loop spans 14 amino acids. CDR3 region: CATSSYGTQETQYF. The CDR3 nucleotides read TGTGCCACCAGCAGTTACGGGACACAAGAGACCCAGTACTTC.

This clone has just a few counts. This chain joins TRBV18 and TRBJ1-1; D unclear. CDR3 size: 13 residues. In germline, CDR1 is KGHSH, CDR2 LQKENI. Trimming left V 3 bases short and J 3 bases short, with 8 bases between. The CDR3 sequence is CASSPRLDTEAFF. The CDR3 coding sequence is TGTGCCAGCTCACCCCGACTGGACACTGAAGCTTTCTTT.

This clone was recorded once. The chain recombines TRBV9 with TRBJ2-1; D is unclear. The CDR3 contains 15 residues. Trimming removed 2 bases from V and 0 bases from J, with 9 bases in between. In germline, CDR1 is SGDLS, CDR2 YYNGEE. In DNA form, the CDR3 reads TGTGCCAGCAGCGTGGCCCCCGGCTCCTACAATGAGCAGTTCTTC. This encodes CASSVAPGSYNEQFF.

The DNA of the CDR3 is TGTGCCAGCAGGCAATCTAGCGGGGGTTACAATGAGCAGTTCTTC. Translation: CASRQSSGGYNEQFF. This chain connects TRBV2 to TRBJ2-1; TRBD2 agrees at 10 bases. The germline V gene has CDR1 SNHLY and CDR2 FYNNEI. The junction had 6 bases not matched to a gene; V was cut back by 6 bases and J by 4 bases. This CDR3 is 15 amino acids long.

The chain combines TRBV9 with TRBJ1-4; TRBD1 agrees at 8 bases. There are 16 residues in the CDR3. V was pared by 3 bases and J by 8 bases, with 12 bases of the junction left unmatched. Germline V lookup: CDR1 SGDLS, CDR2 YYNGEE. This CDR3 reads CASSDPDRGPGEKLFF. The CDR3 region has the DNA TGTGCCAGCAGCGACCCCGACAGGGGCCCCGGGGAAAAACTGTTTTTT. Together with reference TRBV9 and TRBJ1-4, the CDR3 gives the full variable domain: DSGVTQTPKHLITATGQRVTLRCSPRSGDLSVYWYQQSLDQGLQFLIQYYNGEERAKGNILERFSAQQFPDLHSELNLSSLELGDSALYFCASSDPDRGPGEKLFFGSGTQLSVL.

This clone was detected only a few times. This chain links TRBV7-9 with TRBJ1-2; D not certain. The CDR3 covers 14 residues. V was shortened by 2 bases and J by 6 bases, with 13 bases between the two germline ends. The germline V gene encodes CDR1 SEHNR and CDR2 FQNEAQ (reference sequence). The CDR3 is CASSLMRLGDGYTF. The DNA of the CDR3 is TGTGCCAGCAGCTTAATGAGGCTCGGGGATGGCTACACCTTC. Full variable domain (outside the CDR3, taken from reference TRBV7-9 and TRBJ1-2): DTGVSQNPRHKITKRGQNVTFRCDPISEHNRLYWYRQTLGQGPEFLTYFQNEAQLEKSRLLSDRFSAERPKGSFSTLEIQRTEQGDSAMYLCASSLMRLGDGYTFGSGTRLTVV.

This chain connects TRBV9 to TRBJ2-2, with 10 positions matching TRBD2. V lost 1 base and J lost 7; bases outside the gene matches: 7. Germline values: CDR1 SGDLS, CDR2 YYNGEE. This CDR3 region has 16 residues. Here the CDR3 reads CASSVKALAGNGELFF. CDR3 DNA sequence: TGTGCCAGCAGCGTAAAGGCACTAGCGGGGAACGGGGAGCTGTTTTTT.

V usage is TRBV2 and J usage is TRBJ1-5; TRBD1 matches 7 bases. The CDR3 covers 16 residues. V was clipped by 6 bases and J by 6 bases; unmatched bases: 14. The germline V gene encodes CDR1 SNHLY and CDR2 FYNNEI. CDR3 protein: CASRTEDRILGQPQHF. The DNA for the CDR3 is TGTGCCAGCAGGACCGAGGACAGGATATTAGGTCAGCCCCAGCATTTT.

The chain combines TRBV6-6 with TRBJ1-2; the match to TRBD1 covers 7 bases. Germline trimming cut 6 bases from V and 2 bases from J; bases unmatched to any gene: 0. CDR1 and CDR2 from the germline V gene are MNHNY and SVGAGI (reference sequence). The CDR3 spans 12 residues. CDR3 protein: CASRGQNYGYTF. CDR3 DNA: TGTGCCAGCAGGGGACAGAACTATGGCTACACCTTC.

CDR3 coding DNA: TGTGCCAGCAGCTTAGAGACGCATCAGCCCCAGCATTTT. This sequence encodes CASSLETHQPQHF. The chain is built from TRBV7-9 and TRBJ1-5; D is unresolved. This CDR3 spans 13 amino acids. The V gene's germline CDR1 is SEHNR and CDR2 FQNEAQ (reference sequence). V was trimmed by 1 base and J by 5 bases, leaving 6 bases between them.

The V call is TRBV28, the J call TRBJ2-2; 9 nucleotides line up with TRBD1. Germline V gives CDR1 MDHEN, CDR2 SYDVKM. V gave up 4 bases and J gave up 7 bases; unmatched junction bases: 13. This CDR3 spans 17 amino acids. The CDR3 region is CASSSPGTGSVIGELFF. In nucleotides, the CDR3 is TGTGCCAGCAGTTCGCCGGGGACAGGGAGTGTAATCGGGGAGCTGTTTTTT.

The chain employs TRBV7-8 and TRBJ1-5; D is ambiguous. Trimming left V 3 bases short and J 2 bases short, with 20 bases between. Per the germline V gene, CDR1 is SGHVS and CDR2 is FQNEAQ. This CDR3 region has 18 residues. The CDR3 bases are TGTGCCAGCAGCTTGGGGAGACATTGGGGAGACGGCAATCAGCCCCAGCATTTT. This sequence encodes CASSLGRHWGDGNQPQHF.

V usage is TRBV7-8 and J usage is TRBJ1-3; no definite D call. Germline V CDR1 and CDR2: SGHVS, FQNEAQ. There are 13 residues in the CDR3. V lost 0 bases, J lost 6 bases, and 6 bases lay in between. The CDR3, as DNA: TGTGCCAGCAGCTTAGCTCCCGAAAACACCATATATTTT. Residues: CASSLAPENTIYF. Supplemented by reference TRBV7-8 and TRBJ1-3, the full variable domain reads GAGVSQSPRYKVAKRGQDVALRCDPISGHVSLFWYQQALGQGPEFLTYFQNEAQLDKSGLPSDRFFAERPEGSVSTLKIQRTQQEDSAVYLCASSLAPENTIYFGEGSWLTVV.

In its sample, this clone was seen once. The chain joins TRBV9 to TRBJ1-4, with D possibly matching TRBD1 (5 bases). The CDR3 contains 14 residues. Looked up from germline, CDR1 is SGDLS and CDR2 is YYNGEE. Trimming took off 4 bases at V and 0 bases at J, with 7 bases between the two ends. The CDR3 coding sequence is TGTGCCAGCAGCCTGACAGCAACTAATGAAAAACTGTTTTTT. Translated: CASSLTATNEKLFF.

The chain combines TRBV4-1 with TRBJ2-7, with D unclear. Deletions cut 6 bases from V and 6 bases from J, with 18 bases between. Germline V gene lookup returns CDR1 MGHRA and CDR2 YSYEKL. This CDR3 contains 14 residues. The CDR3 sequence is CASRLAPSESEQYF. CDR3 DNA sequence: TGCGCCAGCAGGCTGGCTCCGTCAGAATCCGAGCAGTACTTC.

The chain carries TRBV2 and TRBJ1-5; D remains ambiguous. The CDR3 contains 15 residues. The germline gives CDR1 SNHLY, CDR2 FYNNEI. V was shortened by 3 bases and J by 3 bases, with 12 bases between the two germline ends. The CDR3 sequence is CASSDYRPDNQPQHF. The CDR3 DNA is TGTGCCAGCAGTGACTACCGGCCAGACAATCAGCCCCAGCATTTT.

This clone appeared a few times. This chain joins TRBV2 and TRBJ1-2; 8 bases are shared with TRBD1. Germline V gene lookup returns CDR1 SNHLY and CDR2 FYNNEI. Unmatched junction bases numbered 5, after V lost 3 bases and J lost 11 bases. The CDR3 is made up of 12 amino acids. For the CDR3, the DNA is TGTGCCAGCAGTGATGACAGGGGAGGATACACCTTC. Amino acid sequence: CASSDDRGGYTF.

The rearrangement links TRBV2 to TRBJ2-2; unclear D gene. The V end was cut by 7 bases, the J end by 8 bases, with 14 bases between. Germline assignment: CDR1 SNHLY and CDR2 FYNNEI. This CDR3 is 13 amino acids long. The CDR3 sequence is CASTGGVLGELFF. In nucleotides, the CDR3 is TGTGCCAGCACCGGCGGAGTTTTAGGGGAGCTGTTTTTT.